The 29 T cell receptor beta chains reported below all come from one sample, sequenced in a study of cytomegalovirus exposure and HLA in healthy donors (dated by TCRdb to about 2017). The library was obtained by the immunoSEQ multiplex PCR assay. The multiplex PCR relied on a mix of 60 forward primers for TCR Vbeta segments and 13 reverse primers for TCR Jbeta segments. TCRdb stores this immuneACCESS table with in-frame sequences only. Part of the clones is absent; in the studies checked, under half of the shortfall reflects unresolved V genes, and no reason is known for the rest. The sample table records approximately 130,000 clones; less than 80% of these occur just once. The leading ten clones occupy roughly 4% of the sample. Sequencing was carried out using PBMCs. The receptors stem from a man between 50 and 59 years old in good health and CMV-seropositive.

The rearrangement uses TRBV11-2 and TRBJ2-7, with TRBD2 as a possible D gene (7 bases). The CDR3 has 14 residues. Per the germline V gene, CDR1 is SGHAT and CDR2 is FQNNGV. Trimming cost V 1 base and J 6 bases, with 13 bases left between them. CDR3 loop: CASSLGRGLGEQYF. Here the CDR3 DNA reads TGTGCCAGCAGCTTAGGGCGGGGGCTCGGCGAGCAGTACTTC.

This clone was seen a few times. The chain is built from TRBV25-1 and TRBJ2-1, with D maybe TRBD2 (5 bases). Germline assignment: CDR1 MGHDK and CDR2 SYGVNS. The CDR3 length is 11 residues. Trimming took 6 bases from V and 9 from J, leaving 9 bases between them. The CDR3 loop is CASSERREQFF. DNA of the CDR3: TGTGCCAGCAGCGAGCGGCGTGAGCAGTTCTTC.

The chain recombines TRBV15 with TRBJ2-7; 12 bases match TRBD2. The germline V gene has CDR1 LNHNV and CDR2 YYDKDF (reference sequence). The V segment lost 5 bases and the J segment 3 bases; nucleotides outside the gene matches: 2. This CDR3 contains 14 residues. CDR3 protein: CATSPTSGSYEQYF. CDR3 bases: TGTGCCACCAGCCCGACTAGCGGGAGCTACGAGCAGTACTTC.

The chain links TRBV6-5 to TRBJ1-2; TRBD1 matches at 7 bases. CDR1 is MNHEY, CDR2 SVGAGI, per germline. With V trimmed by 5 bases and J by 6 bases, 9 bases remained unmatched. CDR3 size: 14 residues. In DNA form, the CDR3 reads TGTGCCAGCAGTCCGCCCGGGACAGCGAATGGCTACACCTTC. It translates to CASSPPGTANGYTF.

The chain couples TRBV6-1 to TRBJ2-1, with TRBD2 matching 8 bases. The CDR3 length is 15 residues. The junction had 7 bases not matched to a gene; V was cut back by 8 bases and J by 1 base. Looked up from germline, CDR1 is MNHNS and CDR2 is SASEGT. CDR3 amino acids: CASSVREGSYNEQFF. The CDR3 DNA is TGTGCCAGCTCTGTTCGGGAGGGATCCTACAATGAGCAGTTCTTC.

The gene calls are TRBV7-6 and TRBJ2-5, with 8 bases that match TRBD2. Trimming removed 0 bases from V and 2 bases from J; junction bases left unmatched: 11. Germline lookup yields CDR1 SGHVS and CDR2 FNYEAQ. The CDR3 loop spans 18 amino acids. The CDR3 bases are TGTGCCAGCAGCTTAGCGTCGGGAGGGGCTAGCCCACAAGAGACCCAGTACTTC. Its protein is CASSLASGGASPQETQYF.

This chain connects TRBV5-1 to TRBJ2-1; D uncertain. The V end lost 2 bases, the J end lost 7 bases, and 7 bases lay between the germline ends. CDR1 and CDR2 (germline): SGHRS, YFSETQ. This CDR3 comprises 12 residues. CDR3 residues: CASSLPRNEQFF. The DNA for the CDR3 is TGCGCCAGCAGCTTACCCCGGAATGAGCAGTTCTTC.

This clone was counted once. V and J are TRBV5-4 and TRBJ1-4; TRBD1 aligns across 7 bases. The length of the CDR3 is 15 residues. Trimming removed 5 bases from V and 2 bases from J; junction bases left unmatched: 6. Germline CDR1 SGHNT, CDR2 YYREEE (reference sequence). The CDR3 here is CASSKEGATNEKLFF. The CDR3 coding sequence is TGTGCCAGCAGTAAGGAGGGGGCGACTAATGAAAAACTGTTTTTT.

CDR3 sequence (DNA): TGTGCCATCAGTGAGAAGGGGACAGGGCTGTCTTACGAGCAGTACTTC. Residues: CAISEKGTGLSYEQYF. V is TRBV10-3 and J is TRBJ2-7, with 9 bases aligning to TRBD1. The V segment lost 2 bases and the J segment 4 bases; nucleotides outside the gene matches: 9. This CDR3 is 16 amino acids long. The germline CDR1 and CDR2 sequences are ENHRY and SYGVKD.

The chain is built from TRBV27 and TRBJ2-3, with 7 nucleotides matching TRBD1. Germline values: CDR1 MNHEY, CDR2 SMNVEV (reference sequence). The CDR3 is 15 residues long. V shed 4 bases, J shed 2 bases, and the junction held 6 bases outside the gene matches. CDR3 region: CASSSGQIYTDTQYF. The CDR3 DNA sequence: TGTGCCAGCAGTTCGGGACAGATCTACACAGATACGCAGTATTTT.

A remark on this clone: Other DNA sequences in this specimen translate into the identical CDR3. The chain recombines TRBV11-2 with TRBJ2-1, with a tentative D call TRBD1 (5 bases). V was clipped by 1 base and J by 7 bases, with 8 bases between them. The CDR3 is 13 amino acids. Germline V CDR1 and CDR2: SGHAT, FQNNGV. The CDR3 DNA follows: TGTGCCAGCAGCTTAGGGGCAGGGAATGAGCAGTTCTTC. This encodes CASSLGAGNEQFF.

The rearrangement links TRBV6-6 to TRBJ2-2; 7 positions agree with TRBD1. The CDR3 runs to 16 residues. The trim removed 4 bases at V and 0 bases at J, leaving 5 bases unmatched. In germline, CDR1 is MNHNY, CDR2 SVGAGI (reference sequence). CDR3 loop: CASSSRQGSNTGELFF. In nucleotides, the CDR3 is TGTGCCAGCAGTTCCCGACAGGGATCGAACACCGGGGAGCTGTTTTTT.

This chain links TRBV25-1 with TRBJ1-2; D ambiguous. Germline V gene lookup returns CDR1 MGHDK and CDR2 SYGVNS. The ends were cut back, 8 bases at V and 2 bases at J, with 6 bases in the middle. The CDR3 sequence is 11 residues long. CDR3 region: CASGANYGYTF. CDR3 in DNA: TGTGCCAGCGGAGCAAACTATGGCTACACCTTC.

The chain has TRBV12-5 and TRBJ1-5; 9 nucleotides align to TRBD1. The CDR3 is made up of 15 amino acids. J was trimmed by 2 bases and V by 4 bases; bases with no gene match: 3. Germline CDR1 is LGHNT and CDR2 is FRNRAP. The CDR3 is CASGYWTGGNQPQHF. CDR3 sequence (DNA): TGTGCTAGTGGTTATTGGACAGGGGGCAATCAGCCCCAGCATTTT.

This clone was counted a single time. The V gene is TRBV19, the J gene TRBJ1-1; 7 bases agree with TRBD1. Germline V lookup: CDR1 LNHDA, CDR2 SQIVND (reference sequence). V shed 7 bases and J 1 base; nucleotides not matched to a gene: 9. The CDR3 totals 15 residues. CDR3 sequence: CASIKTGQRNTEAFF. CDR3 nucleotide sequence: TGTGCCAGTATCAAGACAGGGCAAAGGAACACTGAAGCTTTCTTT. The complete variable domain, with remaining parts taken from reference TRBV19 and TRBJ1-1, reads DGGITQSPKYLFRKEGQNVTLSCEQNLNHDAMYWYRQDPGQGLRLIYYSQIVNDFQKGDIAEGYSVSREKKESFPLTVTSAQKNPTAFYLCASIKTGQRNTEAFFGQGTRLTVV.

This clone occurred once. The chain combines TRBV19 with TRBJ2-7; 10 bases align to TRBD1. Germline loops: CDR1 LNHDA, CDR2 SQIVND (reference sequence). V was clipped by 3 bases and J by 2 bases; unmatched bases: 4. CDR3 size: 15 residues. DNA of the CDR3: TGTGCCAGTAGTATGGGGACAGGGGCGACCTACGAGCAGTACTTC. As protein: CASSMGTGATYEQYF.

The chain has TRBV19 and TRBJ1-2, with 10 nucleotides matching TRBD1. Germline lookup yields CDR1 LNHDA and CDR2 SQIVND (reference sequence). CDR3 length: 15 residues. Trimming at V came to 1 base and at J to 6 bases, leaving 5 bases not matched to a gene. CDR3 in amino acids: CASSIVETGGNGYTF. For the CDR3, the DNA is TGTGCCAGTAGTATAGTGGAGACAGGGGGCAATGGCTACACCTTC. Filled out from reference TRBV19 and TRBJ1-2, the complete variable domain reads DGGITQSPKYLFRKEGQNVTLSCEQNLNHDAMYWYRQDPGQGLRLIYYSQIVNDFQKGDIAEGYSVSREKKESFPLTVTSAQKNPTAFYLCASSIVETGGNGYTFGSGTRLTVV.

The chain carries TRBV6-5 and TRBJ2-7, with 8 positions matching TRBD1. V was clipped by 2 bases and J by 3 bases; unmatched bases: 6. This CDR3 is 15 amino acids long. Germline CDR1 and CDR2: MNHEY and SVGAGI. DNA of the CDR3: TGTGCCAGCAGTTACGCTGGGACAGGCAGCTACGAGCAGTACTTC. This translates into CASSYAGTGSYEQYF.

The chain has TRBV5-4 and TRBJ2-5, with 7 bases lining up with TRBD2. CDR1 and CDR2 (germline): SGHNT, YYREEE (reference sequence). The V and J ends lost 4 bases and 1 base, in that order; junction bases with no gene match: 1. This CDR3 spans 13 amino acids. CDR3 DNA: TGTGCCAGCAGCAGCGGGACCCAAGAGACCCAGTACTTC. It specifies CASSSGTQETQYF.

The chain recombines TRBV11-2 with TRBJ1-3, with 9 bases that match TRBD1. The CDR3 totals 16 residues. CDR1 and CDR2 from the germline V gene are SGHAT and FQNNGV. J was trimmed by 3 bases and V by 5 bases; bases with no gene match: 8. The CDR3 protein is CASSPPQGAHGNTIYF. The CDR3 bases are TGTGCCAGCAGCCCGCCACAGGGGGCGCATGGAAACACCATATATTTT.

The chain couples TRBV4-1 to TRBJ2-3; 9 bases line up with TRBD2. Germline loops: CDR1 MGHRA, CDR2 YSYEKL. The V and J ends lost 1 base and 4 bases, in that order; junction bases with no gene match: 3. The CDR3 extends over 15 amino acids. The CDR3: CASSQGSGSPDTQYF. The CDR3 DNA sequence: TGCGCCAGCAGCCAAGGTAGCGGGAGCCCAGATACGCAGTATTTT.

The chain uses TRBV14 and TRBJ1-2, with D hard to call. Trimming left V 2 bases short and J 8 bases short, with 15 bases between. Germline V gene lookup returns CDR1 SGHDN and CDR2 FVKESK. This CDR3 has 14 amino acids. CDR3 in DNA: TGTGCCAGCAGCCAACTCGACCGCGGTGGGGGCTACACCTTC. Translation: CASSQLDRGGGYTF.

The V call is TRBV6-1, the J call TRBJ2-7; 8 nucleotides agree with TRBD1. CDR1 and CDR2 (germline): MNHNS, SASEGT. The length of the CDR3 is 14 residues. Trimming removed 3 bases from V and 6 bases from J; junction bases left unmatched: 7. The CDR3 bases are TGTGCCAGCAGTGATAGACAGGGGCCGGGCGAGCAGTACTTC. Translating it yields CASSDRQGPGEQYF.

A note on this clone: At one boundary the junction diverges from the germline segment, which might be a read error. V gene TRBV7-9 combines with J gene TRBJ2-1; possible D gene TRBD2, 6 bases. The CDR3 covers 17 residues. Germline V CDR1 and CDR2: SEHNR, FQNEAQ (reference sequence). The CDR3 protein is CSSSLAASPPSYNEQFF. CDR3 bases: TGTTCCAGCAGCTTAGCGGCTAGCCCGCCCTCCTACAATGAGCAGTTCTTC.

This clone was observed a few times. The rearrangement joins TRBV7-9 to TRBJ1-6; possibly TRBD1 for D (6 bases). V shed 4 bases and J shed 5 bases, with 9 bases lying between them. CDR1 SEHNR and CDR2 FQNEAQ come from the germline V gene (reference sequence). This CDR3 has 14 residues. CDR3 residues: CASSSWTDNSPLHF. The CDR3 coding sequence is TGTGCCAGCAGCTCCTGGACAGATAATTCACCCCTCCACTTT.

The chain couples TRBV6-6 to TRBJ2-3; TRBD2 might be the D (6 bases). The CDR3 is 12 amino acids. The V gene's germline CDR1 is MNHNY and CDR2 SVGAGI (reference sequence). Trimming removed 4 bases from V and 6 bases from J, with 8 bases in between. CDR3 DNA: TGTGCCAGCAGTTGGGGACTGGATACGCAGTATTTT. Translation gives CASSWGLDTQYF.

This chain uses TRBV12-5 with TRBJ2-7; 7 bases align to TRBD2. CDR1 LGHNT and CDR2 FRNRAP come from the germline V gene. V lost 0 bases, J lost 2 bases, and 7 bases stayed unmatched. The CDR3 covers 16 residues. The CDR3 nucleotides read TGTGCTAGTGGTTTGGTATACGGGGGGATCACCTACGAGCAGTACTTC. Translation: CASGLVYGGITYEQYF.

The rearrangement links TRBV4-1 to TRBJ2-5, with D perhaps TRBD2 (5 bases). V lost 0 bases, J lost 9 bases, and 17 bases lay in between. Germline CDR1 MGHRA, CDR2 YSYEKL. CDR3 length: 15 amino acids. This CDR3 is CASSQDWGVPPAQYF. As DNA, the CDR3 is TGCGCCAGCAGCCAAGATTGGGGAGTGCCCCCGGCCCAGTACTTC.

The chain has TRBV19 and TRBJ1-3; D is uncertain. This CDR3 comprises 12 residues. Germline CDR1 and CDR2: LNHDA and SQIVND (reference sequence). V dropped 9 bases and J dropped 3 bases, with 9 bases sitting between them. The CDR3 loop is CASAPGGNTIYF. Here the CDR3 DNA reads TGTGCCAGCGCCCCGGGTGGAAACACCATATATTTT.